Below, 28 T cell receptor beta chains from the same sample are listed, as sequenced in a study of blood T cells in healthy people across ages. Primed by a sample-barcoded 5' primer and a J-beta primer mix, a second PCR proceeded for about 7 to 11 cycles. MiXCR, run by TCRdb on the 5' RACE reads, gives a single entry per CDR3 protein. The sample carries roughly 900,000 distinct CDR3 sequences, 40% to 60% recorded once. Sequenced sample: blood. All receptors derive from a young man in good health.

The V and J genes are TRBV6-2 or TRBV6-3 and TRBJ1-1; 7 nucleotides agree with TRBD1. The trim removed 5 bases at V and 0 bases at J, leaving 3 bases unmatched. The CDR3 is made up of 14 amino acids. CDR1 is MNHEY, CDR2 SVGEGT, per germline. CDR3 sequence reads: CASSKDRLNTEAFF. CDR3 coding DNA: TGTGCCAGCAGTAAGGACAGGCTGAACACTGAAGCTTTCTTT.

This chain joins TRBV9 and TRBJ1-1; D not resolved. This CDR3 spans 15 amino acids. V was clipped by 0 bases and J by 0 bases, with 9 bases between them. The V gene's germline CDR1 is SGDLS and CDR2 YYNGEE. DNA of the CDR3: TGTGCCAGCAGCGTAGGTCCAGCAATGAACACTGAAGCTTTCTTT. Translating it yields CASSVGPAMNTEAFF.

This clonotype was observed a few times. The J gene is TRBJ2-3, the V gene TRBV10-3, with TRBD2 as a possible D gene (5 bases). V gave up 3 bases and J gave up 4 bases, with 8 bases separating them. Germline V gene lookup returns CDR1 ENHRY and CDR2 SYGVKD. The CDR3 has 13 amino acids. The CDR3 nucleotides are TGTGCCATCAGTGATCAACTAGCAGATACGCAGTATTTT. Translating it yields CAISDQLADTQYF.

The chain has TRBV25-1 and TRBJ2-2; the D gene is possibly TRBD1 (6 bases). CDR1 and CDR2 (germline): MGHDK, SYGVNS. The CDR3 runs to 14 residues. The V end was cut by 4 bases, the J end by 6 bases, with 12 bases between. Here the CDR3 reads CASSGQGRAGELFF. The CDR3 nucleotides are TGTGCCAGCAGTGGTCAGGGGCGCGCCGGGGAGCTGTTTTTT.

This clonotype was seen more than once but under ten times. The rearrangement joins TRBV6-5 to TRBJ1-6; 9 nucleotides agree with TRBD1. Germline assignment: CDR1 MNHEY and CDR2 SVGAGI. The ends lost 0 bases at V and 7 bases at J; junction bases unmatched: 4. CDR3 length: 16 amino acids. As DNA, the CDR3 is TGTGCCAGCAGTTACTCCCCGGGACAGGGAAATTCACCCCTCCACTTT. Translated, it gives CASSYSPGQGNSPLHF.

The CDR3 here is CASSLPRDYSYEQYF. The CDR3 nucleotides read TGTGCCAGCAGTTTGCCCAGGGACTACTCCTACGAGCAGTACTTC. The chain has TRBV28 and TRBJ2-7, with 7 bases lining up with TRBD2. V shed 3 bases and J 0 bases; nucleotides not matched to a gene: 5. CDR1 is MDHEN and CDR2 is SYDVKM in the germline V gene. CDR3 length equals 15 residues.

The chain has TRBV13 and TRBJ2-7, with 9 nucleotides matching TRBD1. The CDR3 covers 17 residues. Per the germline V gene, CDR1 is PRHDT and CDR2 is FYEKMQ (reference sequence). V trimming: 5 bases; J trimming: 3 bases; junction bases outside the gene matches: 14. The CDR3 region has the DNA TGTGCCAGCAGCGGACGGAAGGCGGGACAGGGTTTCTACGAGCAGTACTTC. This codes for CASSGRKAGQGFYEQYF.

This clonotype was counted only a few times. The V gene is TRBV7-2, the J gene TRBJ1-6; TRBD1 is a possible D gene (5 bases). Trimming removed 6 bases from V and 7 bases from J, with 16 bases in between. The CDR3 is made up of 15 amino acids. Germline V gene sequence: CDR1 SGHTA, CDR2 FQGNSA. The CDR3 loop is CASRGTAGDNSPLHF. The CDR3 DNA follows: TGTGCCAGCAGAGGGACGGCGGGGGACAATTCACCCCTCCACTTT.

The V and J genes are TRBV6-5 and TRBJ1-1; TRBD1 matches at 8 bases. The J segment lost 2 bases and the V segment lost 7 bases, leaving 12 bases of the junction unmatched. The germline gives CDR1 MNHEY, CDR2 SVGAGI. This CDR3 is 16 amino acids long. The CDR3 sequence is CASMTGGTGRNTEAFF. For the CDR3, the DNA is TGTGCCAGCATGACCGGAGGGACAGGACGTAACACTGAAGCTTTCTTT.

The V and J genes are TRBV6-6 and TRBJ1-1; no firm D call. V lost 4 bases and J lost 7, with 13 bases in between. CDR1 is MNHNY, CDR2 SVGAGI, per germline (reference sequence). This CDR3 has 13 residues. CDR3 loop: CASSWADSNEAFF. Written as DNA, the CDR3 is TGTGCCAGCAGTTGGGCGGACTCTAATGAAGCTTTCTTT.

This clonotype was seen more than once but under ten times. The chain has TRBV3-1 and TRBJ2-3; D uncertain. The CDR3 loop spans 15 amino acids. Germline assignment: CDR1 LGHDT and CDR2 YNNKEL (reference sequence). V gave up 0 bases and J gave up 6 bases, with 13 bases separating them. The CDR3 DNA sequence: TGTGCCAGCAGCCAAGAGCAAAGAGACTGGGATACGCAGTATTTT. It specifies CASSQEQRDWDTQYF.

The chain is built from TRBV10-3 and TRBJ1-6; D not resolved. This CDR3 spans 16 amino acids. CDR1 ENHRY and CDR2 SYGVKD come from the germline V gene. V was trimmed by 5 bases and J by 7 bases, leaving 18 bases between them. CDR3 in amino acids: CAISNGLAGGNSPLHF. Written as DNA, the CDR3 is TGTGCCATCAGTAACGGACTGGCAGGAGGGAATTCACCCCTCCACTTT.

The chain uses TRBV4-1 and TRBJ2-1; unclear D gene. The CDR3 is 15 residues long. In germline, CDR1 is MGHRA, CDR2 YSYEKL. The V and J ends lost 0 bases and 8 bases respectively, with 14 bases between them. CDR3 sequence: CASSQDHLMSDEQFF. CDR3 coding DNA: TGCGCCAGCAGCCAAGATCACCTAATGTCAGATGAGCAGTTCTTC.

The DNA of the CDR3 is TGTGCCAGCAGTGCTAGCGGGTATCTTAATGAGCAGTTCTTC. The encoded protein is CASSASGYLNEQFF. The V gene is TRBV6-2 or TRBV6-3, the J gene TRBJ2-1, with 8 nucleotides matching TRBD2. The germline CDR1 and CDR2 sequences are MNHEY and SVGEGT. Germline trimming cut 5 bases from V and 7 bases from J; bases unmatched to any gene: 7. The CDR3 contains 14 residues.

This clonotype showed up just a few times. This may be a read error, as it is one base from a much larger clone. The CDR3, as DNA: TGCAGTGCTGCTAAGGACGGCGTTACCTACGAGCAGTACTTC. This translates into CSAAKDGVTYEQYF. J is TRBJ2-7 and V is TRBV20-1, with D uncertain. The V end lost 5 bases, the J end lost 2 bases, and 16 bases lay between the germline ends. Germline V gene sequence: CDR1 DFQATT, CDR2 SNEGSKA (reference sequence). The CDR3 covers 14 residues.

The chain recombines TRBV12-3 or TRBV12-4 with TRBJ2-3; 11 bases fit TRBD2. CDR3 length: 17 residues. The trim removed 5 bases at V and 5 bases at J, leaving 12 bases unmatched. CDR3 region: CASSIRLAGTLGDTQYF. The CDR3 coding sequence is TGTGCCAGCAGTATCAGACTAGCGGGGACCTTAGGAGATACGCAGTATTTT.

The chain is built from TRBV4-1 and TRBJ1-1; D possibly corresponds to TRBD1 (5 bases). There are 12 residues in the CDR3. Germline-derived CDR1 and CDR2 are MGHRA and YSYEKL. The V gene lost 0 bases and the J gene lost 11 bases, with 10 bases spanning the gap. The CDR3 loop is CASSQDGGSAFF. Here the CDR3 DNA reads TGCGCCAGCAGCCAAGACGGGGGTTCGGCTTTCTTT.

This clonotype turned up a few times. The CDR3 bases are TGTGCCAGCAGTTCACCCCCCGGAACGCAGTATTTT. Protein product: CASSSPPGTQYF. The chain carries TRBV28 and TRBJ2-3, with D hard to call. CDR1 and CDR2 (germline): MDHEN, SYDVKM. The CDR3 extends over 12 amino acids. V lost 4 bases, J lost 9 bases, and 11 bases lay in between.

V and J are TRBV12-3 or TRBV12-4 and TRBJ1-2, with D perhaps TRBD1 (5 bases). Trimming took 6 bases from V and 1 from J, leaving 15 bases between them. The CDR3 length is 15 residues. The CDR3 coding sequence is TGTGCCAGCAGCTTGGGACTTACCCTTAACTATGGCTACACCTTC. Translated: CASSLGLTLNYGYTF.

The chain carries TRBV6-1 and TRBJ2-3; 9 positions agree with TRBD1. The J segment lost 4 bases and the V segment lost 2 bases, leaving 7 bases of the junction unmatched. Germline V lookup: CDR1 MNHNS, CDR2 SASEGT. The CDR3 is 16 amino acids. CDR3 bases: TGTGCCAGCAGTGAATCTGGACAGGGGTTGGCAGATACGCAGTATTTT. Translation: CASSESGQGLADTQYF.

The CDR3 sequence is CASSGDRKETRYF. As DNA, the CDR3 is TGTGCCAGCAGTGGGGACAGGAAGGAGACCCGGTACTTC. The chain carries TRBV2 and TRBJ2-4; 8 bases fit TRBD1. With V trimmed by 4 bases and J by 15 bases, 11 bases remained unmatched. CDR1 SNHLY and CDR2 FYNNEI come from the germline V gene. The CDR3 runs 13 residues.

The chain has TRBV5-1 and TRBJ1-2; a weak D match, TRBD1 (5 bases). The germline gives CDR1 SGHRS, CDR2 YFSETQ. The CDR3 runs to 14 residues. V was trimmed by 2 bases and J by 4 bases, leaving 12 bases between them. CDR3 amino acids: CASSLGGEGYGYTF. In DNA form, the CDR3 reads TGCGCCAGCAGCTTAGGAGGGGAGGGCTATGGCTACACCTTC.

This clonotype showed up just a few times. An end of the junction differs from the germline gene, which may be a read error. DNA for the CDR3: TGCGCCAGCAGCAAAGATACCAGGACGGAGAGGGGTCAGCCCCAGCATTTT. Translation: CASSKDTRTERGQPQHF. V and J are TRBV4-1 and TRBJ1-5; tentative D call: TRBD1 (5 bases). From germline, CDR1 is MGHRA and CDR2 YSYEKL. The CDR3 loop spans 17 amino acids.

A few counts support this clonotype. The chain links TRBV28 to TRBJ2-4, with 12 nucleotides matching TRBD1. The better agreement between TRBJ2-7 and the DNA end casts doubt on the J call. From germline, CDR1 is MDHEN and CDR2 SYDVKM. This CDR3 has 14 amino acids. The CDR3 spells CASTGTGGYYEQYF. CDR3 DNA sequence: TGTGCCAGCACAGGGACAGGGGGCTACTACGAGCAGTACTTC.

Details on this clonotype: The junction and the germline gene differ at one end; a read error may be behind it. V is TRBV6-5 and J is TRBJ2-5, with TRBD2 identical over 10 bases. From germline, CDR1 is MNHEY and CDR2 SVGAGI. This CDR3 has 16 residues. The CDR3 sequence is CAGSYSSGGATYERYF. Here the CDR3 DNA reads TGTGCCGGCAGTTACTCAAGCGGGGGGGCAACCTACGAGCGGTACTTC.

CDR3 protein: CASSNAGQGTGELFF. CDR3 nucleotides: TGTGCCAGCAGCAACGCTGGACAGGGGACCGGGGAGCTGTTTTTT. The V gene is TRBV3-1, the J gene TRBJ2-2; 9 nucleotides align to TRBD1. This CDR3 has 15 amino acids. The V segment lost 5 bases and the J segment 5 bases; nucleotides outside the gene matches: 6. Germline V gives CDR1 LGHDT, CDR2 YNNKEL (reference sequence).

There are a few counts of this clonotype. The rearrangement uses TRBV5-1 and TRBJ1-6, with D uncertain. The V end was cut by 4 bases, the J end by 7 bases, with 15 bases between. CDR1 is SGHRS, CDR2 YFSETQ, per germline. This CDR3 spans 15 amino acids. CDR3 sequence reads: CASSLGPETNSPLHF. The DNA of the CDR3 is TGCGCCAGCAGCCTCGGACCCGAAACCAATTCACCCCTCCACTTT.

This rearrangement joins TRBV3-1 to TRBJ2-1; D not resolved. Trimming stripped 2 bases from V and 4 bases from J, with 6 bases between. This CDR3 is 13 amino acids long. Germline V CDR1 and CDR2: LGHDT, YNNKEL (reference sequence). The CDR3 DNA reads as TGTGCCAGCAGCCAATGGGTTTACAATGAGCAGTTCTTC. Its protein product is CASSQWVYNEQFF.